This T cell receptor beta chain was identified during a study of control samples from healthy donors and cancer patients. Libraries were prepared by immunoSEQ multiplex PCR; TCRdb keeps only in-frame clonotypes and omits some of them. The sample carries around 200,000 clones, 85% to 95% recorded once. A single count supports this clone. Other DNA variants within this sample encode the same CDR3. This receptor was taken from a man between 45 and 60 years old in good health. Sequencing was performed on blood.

CDR3 DNA sequence: TGTGCCAGCAGCTTGGGTTTGGGGAACACTGAAGCTTTCTTT. It yields the protein CASSLGLGNTEAFF. This chain uses TRBV5-4 with TRBJ1-1; no definite D call. The CDR3 consists of 14 residues. Germline CDR1 is SGHNT and CDR2 is YYREEE (reference sequence). V was cut by 0 bases and J by 1 base, with 7 bases left in between.